This TCR beta chain was sequenced for a study of T cells after yellow fever vaccination. The CDR3 runs to 16 residues. The V gene lost 5 bases and the J gene lost 2 bases, with 16 bases spanning the gap. Findings of the study overall: Weaker in magnitude, the secondary response showed a faster peak on day 5 versus 15.

TCRdb analysed the 5' RACE reads with MiXCR anew, one entry per CDR3 protein. The sample records hundreds of thousands of distinct CDR3 sequences, around 10% being singletons. For this clonotype: Its target is unknown.

This chain uses TRBV12-3 or TRBV12-4 with TRBJ1-3; D gene uncertain. This receptor was obtained from a man aged 18 to 30 who received the YFV17D yellow fever vaccine. Specimen: PBMCs, collected on the day of the first yellow fever vaccination. As DNA, the CDR3 is TGTGCCAGCAGTGCCGCCGGGAGAAGAACTGGAAACACCATATATTTT. Its translation is CASSAAGRRTGNTIYF.